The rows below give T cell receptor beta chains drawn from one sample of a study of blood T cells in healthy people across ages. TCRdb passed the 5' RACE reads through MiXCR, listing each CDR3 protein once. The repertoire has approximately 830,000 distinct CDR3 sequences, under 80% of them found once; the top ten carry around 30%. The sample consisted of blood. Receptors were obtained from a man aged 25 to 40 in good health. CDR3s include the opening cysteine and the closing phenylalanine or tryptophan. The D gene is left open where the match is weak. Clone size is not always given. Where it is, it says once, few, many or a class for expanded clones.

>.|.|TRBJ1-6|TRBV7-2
CASSSESGTNQSPLHF
TGTGCCAGCAGCTCAGAGTCCGGGACAAATCAATCACCCCTCCACTTT
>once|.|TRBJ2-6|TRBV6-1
CASGSRGGANVLTF
TGTGCCAGCGGGTCCCGAGGGGGGGCCAACGTCCTGACTTTC
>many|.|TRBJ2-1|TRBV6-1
CASSEVGRTVKLAEQFF
TGTGCCAGCAGTGAAGTGGGCCGGACAGTAAAACTAGCGGAGCAGTTCTTC
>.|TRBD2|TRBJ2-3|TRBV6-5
CASSFHVTSRTQYF
TGTGCCAGCAGCTTCCATGTGACTAGCCGCACGCAGTATTTT
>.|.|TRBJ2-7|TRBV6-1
CASSENFLGSYEQYF
TGTGCCAGCAGTGAAAACTTCCTGGGGTCCTACGAGCAGTACTTC
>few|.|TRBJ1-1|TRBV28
CASSLGLHTEAFF
TGTGCCAGCAGTTTAGGACTCCACACTGAAGCTTTCTTT
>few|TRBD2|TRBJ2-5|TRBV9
CASSVASGGAVETQYF
TGTGCCAGCAGCGTAGCTAGCGGGGGGGCTGTGGAGACCCAGTACTTC
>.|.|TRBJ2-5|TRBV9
CASSYTGSHNEQYF
TGTGCCAGCAGCTACACCGGGTCCCACAATGAGCAGTACTTC
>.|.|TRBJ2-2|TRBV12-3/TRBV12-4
CASSLGRHTGELFF
TGTGCCAGCAGTTTAGGGCGGCACACCGGGGAGCTGTTTTTT
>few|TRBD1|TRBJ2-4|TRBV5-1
CASSLDGTDKNIQYF
TGCGCCAGCAGCTTGGATGGGACAGACAAAAACATTCAGTACTTC
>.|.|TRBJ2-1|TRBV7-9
CASSSPSEGTSYNEQFF
TGTGCCAGCAGCTCCCCCAGTGAAGGGACTTCCTACAATGAGCAGTTCTTC
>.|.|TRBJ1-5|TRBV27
CASSLNRTQHF
TGTGCCAGCAGTTTGAACAGGACCCAGCATTTT
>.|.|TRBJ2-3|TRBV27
CASWTGQLTDTQYF
TGTGCCAGCTGGACCGGACAACTCACAGATACGCAGTATTTT
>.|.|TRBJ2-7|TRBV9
CASSVDSRGEQYF
TGTGCCAGCAGCGTAGACTCCCGCGGCGAGCAGTACTTC
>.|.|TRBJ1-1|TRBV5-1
CASNASPQDRAEAFF
TGCGCCAGCAATGCCTCTCCCCAGGATAGAGCTGAAGCTTTCTTT
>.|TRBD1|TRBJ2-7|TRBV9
CASSARDRVHEQYF
TGTGCCAGCAGCGCCCGGGACAGGGTGCACGAGCAGTACTTC
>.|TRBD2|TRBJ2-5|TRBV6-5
CASSSSGGAPETQYF
TGTGCCAGCAGTTCCAGCGGGGGGGCCCCCGAGACCCAGTACTTC
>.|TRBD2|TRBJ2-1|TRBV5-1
CASSSLAGTSYNEQFF
TGCGCCAGCAGCTCCTTAGCGGGGACTTCCTACAATGAGCAGTTCTTC
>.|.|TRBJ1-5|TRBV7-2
CASSLTFQANQPQHF
TGTGCCAGCAGCTTAACCTTCCAGGCCAATCAGCCCCAGCATTTT
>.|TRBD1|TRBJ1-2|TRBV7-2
CASSLTGQVNYGYTF
TGTGCCAGCAGCCTCACGGGACAGGTGAACTATGGCTACACCTTC
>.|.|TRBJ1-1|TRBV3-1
CASSQEPGVVTEAFF
TGTGCCAGCAGCCAAGAACCGGGGGTTGTCACTGAAGCTTTCTTT
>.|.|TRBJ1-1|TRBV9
CASSVDGSEAFF
TGTGCCAGCAGCGTAGATGGCAGTGAAGCTTTCTTT
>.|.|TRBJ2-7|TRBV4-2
CASSHPIRSQGQNEQYF
TGTGCCAGCAGCCATCCCATAAGGAGCCAGGGGCAGAACGAGCAGTACTTC
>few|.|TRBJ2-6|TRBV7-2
CASSLAPHPRVLTF
TGTGCCAGCAGCCTAGCCCCTCACCCAAGGGTCCTGACTTTC
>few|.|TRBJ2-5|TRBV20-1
CSAPGETQYF
TGCAGTGCTCCGGGGGAGACCCAGTACTTC
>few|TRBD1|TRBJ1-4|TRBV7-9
CASSSDRTGKEKLFF
TGTGCCAGCAGCTCAGACCGGACAGGGAAGGAAAAACTGTTTTTT
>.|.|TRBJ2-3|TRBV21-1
CASSKIGSRTDTQYF
TGTGCCAGCAGCAAAATCGGCAGCCGCACAGATACGCAGTATTTT
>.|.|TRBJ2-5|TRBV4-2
CASSQDLESSNQETQYF
TGTGCCAGCAGCCAAGATCTTGAGTCGTCAAACCAAGAGACCCAGTACTTC
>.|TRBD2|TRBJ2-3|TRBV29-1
CSGKRSSGVKTTDTQYF
TGCAGCGGGAAAAGGTCTAGCGGGGTTAAGACCACAGATACGCAGTATTTT
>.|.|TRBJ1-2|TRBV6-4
CASSDSIRGGYTF
TGTGCCAGCAGTGACTCGATAAGGGGTGGCTACACCTTC
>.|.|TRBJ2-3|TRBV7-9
CASSSGHYTDTQYF
TGTGCCAGCAGCTCCGGACACTACACAGATACGCAGTATTTT
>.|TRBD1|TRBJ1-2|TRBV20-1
CSARPGTGSREGYTF
TGCAGTGCTCGTCCCGGGACAGGGTCACGGGAAGGCTACACCTTC
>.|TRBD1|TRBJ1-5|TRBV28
CASSGGQPGRKQPQHF
TGTGCCAGCAGTGGGGGACAGCCCGGGCGCAAGCAGCCCCAGCATTTT
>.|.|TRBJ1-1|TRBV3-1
CASSQGGRAFF
TGTGCCAGCAGCCAGGGTGGTCGAGCTTTCTTT
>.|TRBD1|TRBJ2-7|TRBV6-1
CASRPGQGSSYEQYF
TGTGCCAGCAGGCCGGGACAGGGAAGCTCCTACGAGCAGTACTTC
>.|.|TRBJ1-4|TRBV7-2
CASSLQYNEKLFF
TGTGCCAGCAGCCTACAGTATAATGAAAAACTGTTTTTT
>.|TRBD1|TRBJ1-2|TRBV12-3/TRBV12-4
CASSFYGTGEGYGYTF
TGTGCCAGCAGTTTTTATGGGACAGGGGAGGGCTATGGCTACACCTTC
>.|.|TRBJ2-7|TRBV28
CASTDGNYEQYF
TGTGCCAGCACCGACGGGAACTACGAGCAGTACTTC
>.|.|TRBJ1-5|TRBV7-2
CASSSDRGVHQPQHF
TGTGCCAGCAGCTCCGACAGAGGGGTCCACCAGCCCCAGCATTTT
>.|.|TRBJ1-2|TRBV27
CASSSVGGALIYGYTF
TGTGCCAGCAGTTCTGTGGGAGGGGCCTTAATCTATGGCTACACCTTC
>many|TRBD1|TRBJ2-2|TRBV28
CASSLTQGAPDGELFF
TGTGCCAGCAGTTTAACTCAGGGGGCGCCGGACGGGGAGCTGTTTTTT
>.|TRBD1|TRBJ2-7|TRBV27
CASSSYAQGNEQYF
TGTGCCAGCAGTTCGTACGCACAGGGGAACGAGCAGTACTTC
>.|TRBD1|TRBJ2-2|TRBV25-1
CASSDDRAYTGELFF
TGTGCCAGCAGTGACGACAGGGCGTACACCGGGGAGCTGTTTTTT
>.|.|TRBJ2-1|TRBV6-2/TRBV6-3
CASSYSRSRGPYNEQFF
TGTGCCAGCAGTTACTCGAGAAGCAGGGGCCCCTACAATGAGCAGTTCTTC
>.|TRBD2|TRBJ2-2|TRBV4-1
CASSQGRAGVTNTGELFF
TGCGCCAGCAGCCAAGGTAGAGCGGGAGTTACGAACACCGGGGAGCTGTTTTTT
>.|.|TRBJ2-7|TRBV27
CASSRDSSASYEQYF
TGTGCCAGCAGCCGAGACAGTAGTGCCTCCTACGAGCAGTACTTC
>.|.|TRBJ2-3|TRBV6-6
CASNHGLSLDTQYF
TGTGCCAGCAACCACGGTCTGAGTCTAGATACGCAGTATTTT
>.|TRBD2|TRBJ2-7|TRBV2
CATKGGGSYEQYF
TGTGCCACCAAAGGCGGGGGATCCTACGAGCAGTACTTC
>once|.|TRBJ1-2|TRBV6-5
CASSYSGVSGYTF
TGTGCCAGCAGTTACAGCGGGGTTTCGGGCTACACCTTC
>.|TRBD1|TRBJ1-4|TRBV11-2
CASSSTRQGIGEKLFF
TGTGCCAGCAGCTCCACGCGACAGGGTATCGGCGAAAAACTGTTTTTT
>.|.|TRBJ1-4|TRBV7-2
CASSPQGSGEKLFF
TGTGCCAGCAGCCCACAGGGTTCAGGGGAAAAACTGTTTTTT